The table lists the clone carrying this T cell receptor beta chain with many counts. TCRdb re-called the 5' RACE reads with MiXCR, one entry per CDR3 protein. The table includes 600,000 to 800,000 distinct CDR3 sequences, roughly 20% detected once. These data come from a study of identical twins. This CDR3 spans 16 amino acids. The ends were cut back, 3 bases at V and 2 bases at J, with 17 bases in the middle. A further study also used this sample, focusing on T cells expressing NK-cell markers. Per that study: The study did not resolve the HCMV specificity of expanded NKG2C+ T cell clones.

The chain is built from TRBV12-3 or TRBV12-4 and TRBJ2-7; weak D call: TRBD1 (5 bases). The clonotype comes from a woman younger than 35 in good health. What was sequenced was PBMCs. This CDR3 reads CASSFKDGHITYEQYF. The DNA of the CDR3 is TGTGCCAGCAGTTTTAAGGACGGACATATCACCTACGAGCAGTACTTC.